The 25 T cell receptor beta chains below were found in one sample sequenced in a study of identical twins. In TCRdb, the 5' RACE reads were re-called with MiXCR into one record per CDR3 protein. The sample contains a few hundred thousand distinct CDR3 sequences, more than 9% of which appear only once. These records were also assigned to another study, of yellow fever vaccine responses in identical twins.

Sequenced: PBMCs. The receptors derive from a woman in her late teens or twenties in good health.

This clonotype showed up many times. The V call is TRBV9, the J call TRBJ1-1; D not resolved. Trimming stripped 0 bases from V and 0 bases from J, with 12 bases between. The length of the CDR3 is 16 residues. Germline V gene lookup returns CDR1 SGDLS and CDR2 YYNGEE. CDR3 sequence reads: CASSVGSSFLNTEAFF. For the CDR3, the DNA is TGTGCCAGCAGCGTAGGTAGTTCCTTCTTGAACACTGAAGCTTTCTTT.

The chain links TRBV7-8 to TRBJ2-1; 9 bases agree with TRBD2. Trimming removed 2 bases from V and 8 bases from J; junction bases left unmatched: 7. Looked up from germline, CDR1 is SGHVS and CDR2 is FQNEAQ. The CDR3 has 15 residues. CDR3 DNA: TGTGCCAGCAGCTTAAAGGTAGCGGGGGTACATGAGCAGTTCTTC. The encoded protein is CASSLKVAGVHEQFF.

The chain carries TRBV6-2 or TRBV6-3 and TRBJ2-5; 13 nucleotides agree with TRBD2. In germline, CDR1 is MNHEY, CDR2 SVGEGT. CDR3 size: 17 residues. V gave up 6 bases and J gave up 4 bases; unmatched junction bases: 11. CDR3 residues: CASSWTSGRILGETQYF. The CDR3 DNA sequence: TGTGCCAGCAGCTGGACTAGCGGGAGAATCTTGGGAGAGACCCAGTACTTC.

This clonotype was observed at least ten times. The chain uses TRBV10-3 and TRBJ2-5; TRBD2 matches 8 bases. V lost 7 bases and J lost 5; bases outside the gene matches: 12. CDR3 length equals 15 residues. The germline CDR1 and CDR2 sequences are ENHRY and SYGVKD. CDR3 bases: TGTGCCATCATCTATAGCGGGGACCGCCGGGAGACCCAGTACTTC. Translated, it gives CAIIYSGDRRETQYF.

To note about this clonotype: Since a much larger clone is just one base distant, this may be a read error. The chain employs TRBV12-3 or TRBV12-4 and TRBJ2-5; D is unresolved. This CDR3 is 13 amino acids long. The CDR3 loop is CASSLMVQETKYF. CDR3 bases: TGTGCCAGCAGTTTAATGGTGCAAGAGACCAAGTACTTC.

J is TRBJ1-2 and V is TRBV10-3; tentatively, D is TRBD1 (5 bases). The CDR3 extends over 16 amino acids. V was trimmed by 1 base and J by 2 bases, leaving 14 bases between them. Germline V gene data show CDR1 as ENHRY and CDR2 as SYGVKD. In nucleotides, the CDR3 is TGTGCCATCAGTGAGTTCGGGACCGGGAACAACTATGGCTACACCTTC. It yields the protein CAISEFGTGNNYGYTF.

This clonotype was seen ten or more times. The chain couples TRBV7-8 to TRBJ2-3; a weak D match, TRBD2 (6 bases). V was clipped by 5 bases and J by 0 bases, with 15 bases between them. CDR1 SGHVS and CDR2 FQNEAQ come from the germline V gene. This CDR3 comprises 16 residues. CDR3 region: CASSLLGGASTDTQYF. CDR3 DNA: TGTGCCAGCAGCCTACTGGGCGGGGCTAGCACAGATACGCAGTATTTT.

This clonotype occurred many times. The chain recombines TRBV29-1 with TRBJ2-1; D unclear. Germline V gene lookup returns CDR1 SQVTM and CDR2 ANQGSEA. V dropped 7 bases and J dropped 7 bases, with 11 bases sitting between them. CDR3 length equals 11 residues. The CDR3 DNA reads as TGCAGCGGGCGGACCGCAAATGAGCAGTTCTTC. Its translation: CSGRTANEQFF.

The rearrangement uses TRBV20-1 and TRBJ2-1, with TRBD2 matching 12 bases. The CDR3 runs to 16 residues. Trimming at V came to 5 bases and at J to 5 bases, leaving 10 bases not matched to a gene. CDR1 and CDR2 from the germline V gene are DFQATT and SNEGSKA (reference sequence). The CDR3 protein is CSAVEGTSGPNNEQFF. CDR3 bases: TGCAGTGCTGTAGAGGGGACTAGCGGGCCGAACAATGAGCAGTTCTTC.

This clonotype was observed at least ten times. The chain is built from TRBV7-9 and TRBJ2-7, with TRBD2 matching 8 bases. Trimming removed 10 bases from V and 0 bases from J; junction bases left unmatched: 17. Germline V gives CDR1 SEHNR, CDR2 FQNEAQ (reference sequence). CDR3 length: 17 amino acids. CDR3 in amino acids: CATLGRTAGGTSYEQYF. CDR3 nucleotides: TGTGCCACCCTGGGGCGAACGGCGGGAGGTACCTCCTACGAGCAGTACTTC. The variable domain in full, completed from reference TRBV7-9 and TRBJ2-7, reads DTGVSQNPRHKITKRGQNVTFRCDPISEHNRLYWYRQTLGQGPEFLTYFQNEAQLEKSRLLSDRFSAERPKGSFSTLEIQRTEQGDSAMYLCATLGRTAGGTSYEQYFGPGTRLTVT.

The chain is built from TRBV5-1 and TRBJ2-1; 7 bases match TRBD2. The CDR3 totals 16 residues. Germline V gene data show CDR1 as SGHRS and CDR2 as YFSETQ. Trimming cost V 2 bases and J 5 bases; bases outside gene matches: 10. The chain's CDR3 is CASSFFSGGRNNEQFF. The CDR3 DNA reads TGCGCCAGCAGCTTCTTTTCGGGAGGACGAAACAATGAGCAGTTCTTC.

V and J are TRBV7-9 and TRBJ2-2; TRBD1 is a possible D gene (6 bases). The CDR3 is 15 amino acids. V gave up 3 bases and J gave up 2 bases, with 10 bases separating them. CDR1 is SEHNR and CDR2 is FQNEAQ in the germline V gene (reference sequence). The CDR3 DNA follows: TGTGCCAGCAGCTTTGGACAGATTAACACCGGGGAGCTGTTTTTT. Translation gives CASSFGQINTGELFF.

The rearrangement links TRBV5-4 to TRBJ2-1; D is perhaps TRBD1 (6 bases). Trimming stripped 2 bases from V and 5 bases from J, with 14 bases between. The CDR3 is 15 amino acids. CDR1 SGHNT and CDR2 YYREEE come from the germline V gene (reference sequence). CDR3: CASSFPGPGDNEQFF. The DNA of the CDR3 is TGTGCCAGCAGCTTCCCGGGACCAGGGGACAATGAGCAGTTCTTC.

Of note for this clonotype: This may be a read error, as it is one base from a much larger clone. As the CDR3 is not closed by the conserved phenylalanine or tryptophan, this likely results from a read error. The genes are TRBV12-3 or TRBV12-4 and TRBJ2-7, with D unclear. The CDR3 is made up of 11 amino acids. The V end lost 5 bases, the J end lost 5 bases, and 7 bases lay between the germline ends. For the CDR3, the DNA is TGTGCCAGCAGTCCCAACAACGAGCAGTACTAC. It is translated as CASSPNNEQYY.

This clonotype came up many times. The chain employs TRBV7-2 and TRBJ2-1; possible D gene TRBD2, 6 bases. Germline V gives CDR1 SGHTA, CDR2 FQGNSA. The CDR3 length is 13 residues. The ends were cut back, 5 bases at V and 4 bases at J, with 9 bases in the middle. The CDR3 region is CASSPRGYNEQFF. The CDR3 DNA reads as TGTGCCAGCAGCCCTCGGGGGTACAATGAGCAGTTCTTC.

In its sample, this clonotype was seen a few times. The chain links TRBV5-1 to TRBJ2-7, with 9 bases that match TRBD2. This CDR3 is 16 amino acids long. The V gene's germline CDR1 is SGHRS and CDR2 YFSETQ. Losses at the gene ends were 0 bases for V and 3 bases for J; bases not matched to a gene: 7. CDR3 sequence (DNA): TGCGCCAGCAGCTTGGAGGCGACTAGCGGCTACTACGAGCAGTACTTC. Translated, it gives CASSLEATSGYYEQYF.

V gene TRBV27 combines with J gene TRBJ2-3; 7 bases line up with TRBD2. Germline V CDR1 and CDR2: MNHEY, SMNVEV (reference sequence). CDR3 length: 16 residues. J gave up 4 bases and V 5 bases, and 12 bases lay outside the gene matches. The DNA for the CDR3 is TGTGCCAGCAGTGCCCCTAGCGGTAAGGGGTCAGATACGCAGTATTTT. Translating gives CASSAPSGKGSDTQYF.

This chain joins TRBV19 and TRBJ2-7, with D hard to call. The length of the CDR3 is 15 residues. Germline V gene data show CDR1 as LNHDA and CDR2 as SQIVND (reference sequence). V was clipped by 3 bases and J by 0 bases, with 12 bases between them. Here the CDR3 DNA reads TGTGCCAGTAGTATGATTGGCAGTAGCTCCTACGAGCAGTACTTC. Translation gives CASSMIGSSSYEQYF.

This sequence joins TRBV5-1 and TRBJ2-5; TRBD1 agrees at 7 bases. This CDR3 has 15 residues. Losses at the gene ends were 5 bases for V and 4 bases for J; bases not matched to a gene: 11. CDR1 SGHRS and CDR2 YFSETQ come from the germline V gene. The CDR3 loop is CASRTQTGSRETQYF. The CDR3 coding sequence is TGCGCCAGCAGGACCCAGACAGGGAGCCGAGAGACCCAGTACTTC.

This clonotype has at least ten counts. This chain connects TRBV6-2 or TRBV6-3 to TRBJ2-5; no clear D. The CDR3 has 12 residues. V was clipped by 4 bases and J by 5 bases, with 8 bases between them. Germline CDR1 is MNHEY and CDR2 is SVGEGT. The CDR3 sequence is CASSSYLETQYF. CDR3 nucleotide sequence: TGTGCCAGCAGTTCATACCTGGAGACCCAGTACTTC.

The chain uses TRBV2 and TRBJ1-1, with a tentative D call TRBD1 (5 bases). CDR1 is SNHLY, CDR2 FYNNEI, per germline. The CDR3 spans 12 residues. Trimming shortened V by 4 bases and J by 4 bases, and 7 bases separated the two germline ends. The CDR3 here is CASSGGVTEAFF. The CDR3 DNA reads TGTGCCAGCAGTGGAGGGGTCACTGAAGCTTTCTTT.

Turning to this clonotype: An end of the junction does not agree with germline; a read error may underlie this. The V and J genes are TRBV10-3 and TRBJ2-1; 10 bases fit TRBD2. Germline V gene data show CDR1 as ENHRY and CDR2 as SYGVKD. The CDR3 has 15 residues. CDR3 sequence: CAISDTAGGGNEQLF. The CDR3 nucleotides are TGTGCCATCAGTGATACAGCGGGAGGGGGCAATGAGCAGCTCTTC.

The chain couples TRBV5-1 to TRBJ2-2; 8 nucleotides align to TRBD2. Losses at the gene ends were 5 bases for V and 8 bases for J; bases not matched to a gene: 11. CDR3 length equals 15 residues. Germline V gives CDR1 SGHRS, CDR2 YFSETQ. Here the CDR3 reads CASRPGLEMTGELFF. CDR3 nucleotides: TGCGCCAGCAGGCCGGGACTAGAAATGACGGGGGAGCTGTTTTTT. Full variable domain (rest looked up from reference TRBV5-1 and TRBJ2-2): KAGVTQTPRYLIKTRGQQVTLSCSPISGHRSVSWYQQTPGQGLQFLFEYFSETQRNKGNFPGRFSGRQFSNSRSEMNVSTLELGDSALYLCASRPGLEMTGELFFGEGSRLTVL.

This clonotype has a handful of counts. The J gene is TRBJ2-1, the V gene TRBV5-1; weak D call: TRBD1 (6 bases). Deletions cut 4 bases from V and 8 bases from J, with 25 bases between. CDR3 length equals 17 residues. The germline V gene encodes CDR1 SGHRS and CDR2 YFSETQ. DNA of the CDR3: TGCGCCAGCAGCCGTAATCGGGACAAACCTCTCGCCGATGAGCAGTTCTTC. Its protein product is CASSRNRDKPLADEQFF.

This clonotype was observed many times. The rearrangement joins TRBV18 to TRBJ2-7; the D gene is possibly TRBD2 (6 bases). The CDR3 has 13 residues. Germline CDR1 reads KGHSH; CDR2 reads LQKENI. V lost 3 bases and J 4 bases, leaving 10 bases between the germline ends. This CDR3 is CASSPPGLYEQYF. CDR3 in DNA: TGTGCCAGCTCACCCCCGGGACTTTACGAGCAGTACTTC.